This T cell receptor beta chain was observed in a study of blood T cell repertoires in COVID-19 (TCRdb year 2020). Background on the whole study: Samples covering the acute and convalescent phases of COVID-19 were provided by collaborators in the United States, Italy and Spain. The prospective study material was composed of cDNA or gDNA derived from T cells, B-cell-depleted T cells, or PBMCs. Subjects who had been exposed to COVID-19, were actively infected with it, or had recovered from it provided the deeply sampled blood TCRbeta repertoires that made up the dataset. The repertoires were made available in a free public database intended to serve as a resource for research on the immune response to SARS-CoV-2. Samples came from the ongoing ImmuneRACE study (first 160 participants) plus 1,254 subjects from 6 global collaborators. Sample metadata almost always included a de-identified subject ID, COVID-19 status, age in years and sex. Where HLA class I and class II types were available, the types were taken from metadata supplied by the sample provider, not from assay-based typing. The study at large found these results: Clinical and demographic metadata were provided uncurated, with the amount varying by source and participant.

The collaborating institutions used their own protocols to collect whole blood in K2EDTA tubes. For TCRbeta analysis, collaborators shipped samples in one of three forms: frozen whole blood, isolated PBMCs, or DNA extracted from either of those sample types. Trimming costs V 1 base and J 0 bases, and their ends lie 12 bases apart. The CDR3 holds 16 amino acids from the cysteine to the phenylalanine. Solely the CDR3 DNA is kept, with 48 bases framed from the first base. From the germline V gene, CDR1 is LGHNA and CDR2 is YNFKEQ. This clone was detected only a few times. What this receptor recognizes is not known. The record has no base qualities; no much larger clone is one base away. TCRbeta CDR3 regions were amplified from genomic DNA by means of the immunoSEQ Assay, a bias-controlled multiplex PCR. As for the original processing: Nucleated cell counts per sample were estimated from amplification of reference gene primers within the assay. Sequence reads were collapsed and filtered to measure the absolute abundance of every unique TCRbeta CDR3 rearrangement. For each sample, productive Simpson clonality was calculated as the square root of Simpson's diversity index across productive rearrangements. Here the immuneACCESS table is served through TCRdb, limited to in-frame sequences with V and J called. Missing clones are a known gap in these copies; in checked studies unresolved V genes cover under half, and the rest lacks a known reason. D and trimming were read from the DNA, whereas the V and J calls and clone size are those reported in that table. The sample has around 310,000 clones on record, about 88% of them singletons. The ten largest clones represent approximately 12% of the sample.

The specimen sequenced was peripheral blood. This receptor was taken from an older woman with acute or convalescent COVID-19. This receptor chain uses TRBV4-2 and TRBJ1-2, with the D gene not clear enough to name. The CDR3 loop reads CASSQGGSEANYGYTF. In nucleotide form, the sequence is TGTGCCAGCAGCCAAGGAGGATCGGAAGCTAACTATGGCTACACCTTC.